The 31 T cell receptor beta chains presented below share a single source sample, sequenced in a study of cytomegalovirus exposure and HLA in healthy donors. Using immunoSEQ multiplex PCR, the repertoire was profiled, and TCRdb retains in-frame clones only, with some absent. This sample has about 330,000 clones, with roughly nine tenths found just once. Sequenced input: PBMCs. The receptors originated from a woman between 25 and 40 years old in good health and CMV-seropositive.

V gene TRBV9 combines with J gene TRBJ2-3; D perhaps matches TRBD1 (7 bases). V dropped 5 bases and J dropped 6 bases, with 19 bases sitting between them. In germline, CDR1 is SGDLS, CDR2 YYNGEE. CDR3 length equals 15 residues. The DNA of the CDR3 is TGTGCCAGCAGAGACCCAGGGCAGGGGGGTGATACGCAGTATTTT. This codes for CASRDPGQGGDTQYF.

The V gene is TRBV7-3, the J gene TRBJ2-5; 8 bases fit TRBD2. CDR3 length equals 15 residues. CDR1 and CDR2 from the germline V gene are SGHTA and FQGTGA. The J segment lost 5 bases and the V segment lost 4 bases, leaving 9 bases of the junction unmatched. The CDR3 loop reads CASSSSAGVGETQYF. The CDR3 DNA is TGTGCCAGCAGCTCCTCAGCGGGAGTTGGGGAGACCCAGTACTTC.

This clone was detected only a few times. As DNA, the CDR3 is TGTGCCACTACTGACAGGGTTTTTGACAATCAGCCCCAGCATTTT. It translates to CATTDRVFDNQPQHF. The chain combines TRBV19 with TRBJ1-5; 7 bases are shared with TRBD1. CDR3 size: 15 residues. The germline V gene encodes CDR1 LNHDA and CDR2 SQIVND (reference sequence). V lost 10 bases and J lost 3; bases outside the gene matches: 12.

In nucleotides, the CDR3 is TGTGCCAGTAGTCCCAGGGGATCTAACTATGGCTACACCTTC. It yields the protein CASSPRGSNYGYTF. The J gene is TRBJ1-2, the V gene TRBV19; possibly TRBD1 for D (6 bases). The V end was cut by 5 bases, the J end by 0 bases, with 10 bases between. Germline V gene sequence: CDR1 LNHDA, CDR2 SQIVND (reference sequence). CDR3 length: 14 amino acids. The full variable domain, rest sourced from reference TRBV19 and TRBJ1-2, is DGGITQSPKYLFRKEGQNVTLSCEQNLNHDAMYWYRQDPGQGLRLIYYSQIVNDFQKGDIAEGYSVSREKKESFPLTVTSAQKNPTAFYLCASSPRGSNYGYTFGSGTRLTVV.

The chain joins TRBV30 to TRBJ1-6; 7 positions agree with TRBD1. V shed 3 bases, J shed 9 bases, and the junction held 8 bases outside the gene matches. The CDR3 totals 14 residues. The germline gives CDR1 GTSNPN, CDR2 SVGIG (reference sequence). CDR3 region: CAWSLQGDGSPLHF. DNA for the CDR3: TGTGCCTGGAGCTTGCAGGGGGACGGTTCACCCCTCCACTTT.

The chain carries TRBV29-1 and TRBJ1-1; no reliable D call. V gave up 7 bases and J gave up 7 bases, with 16 bases separating them. Germline V gives CDR1 SQVTM, CDR2 ANQGSEA. The CDR3 contains 12 residues. CDR3 residues: CSESDPAGEAFF. Written as DNA, the CDR3 is TGCAGCGAGAGCGACCCGGCGGGTGAAGCTTTCTTT. Full variable domain (missing parts from reference TRBV29-1 and TRBJ1-1): SAVISQKPSRDICQRGTSLTIQCQVDSQVTMMFWYRQQPGQSLTLIATANQGSEATYESGFVIDKFPISRPNLTFSTLTVSNMSPEDSSIYLCSESDPAGEAFFGQGTRLTVV.

V and J are TRBV18 and TRBJ2-7; no reliable D call. V dropped 4 bases and J dropped 3 bases, with 4 bases sitting between them. CDR1 and CDR2 from the germline V gene are KGHSH and LQKENI. The CDR3 length is 11 residues. CDR3 in DNA: TGTGCCAGCTCACTCGGCTACGAGCAGTACTTC. Protein product: CASSLGYEQYF.

The chain couples TRBV7-6 to TRBJ2-7; 8 nucleotides agree with TRBD1. From germline, CDR1 is SGHVS and CDR2 FNYEAQ. The CDR3 consists of 15 residues. J lost 4 bases, V lost 5 bases, and 10 bases had no gene match. CDR3 nucleotide sequence: TGTGCCAGCAGCCGAACAGGGGGGCGAATTTACGAGCAGTACTTC. This gives the protein CASSRTGGRIYEQYF.

This chain joins TRBV30 and TRBJ2-2; D is undetermined. This CDR3 is 13 amino acids long. V was clipped by 2 bases and J by 3 bases, with 7 bases between them. CDR1 is GTSNPN and CDR2 is SVGIG in the germline V gene (reference sequence). This chain's CDR3 is CAWSSQYTGELFF. CDR3 coding DNA: TGTGCCTGGAGTTCACAGTACACCGGGGAGCTGTTTTTT.

CDR3 loop: CASSSTENQPQHF. CDR3 nucleotide sequence: TGTGCCAGCAGCTCCACAGAAAATCAGCCCCAGCATTTT. This chain links TRBV7-6 with TRBJ1-5; D not certain. Germline V gene lookup returns CDR1 SGHVS and CDR2 FNYEAQ. Deletions cut 4 bases from V and 4 bases from J, with 8 bases between. The CDR3 is 13 amino acids.

This clone appeared once. The chain links TRBV6-5 to TRBJ1-1; TRBD1 agrees at 10 bases. The CDR3 has 14 residues. Looked up from germline, CDR1 is MNHEY and CDR2 is SVGAGI. Trimming removed 6 bases from V and 4 bases from J; junction bases left unmatched: 5. CDR3: CASREDRGPTEAFF. CDR3 DNA: TGTGCCAGCAGAGAAGACAGGGGGCCCACTGAAGCTTTCTTT.

This chain connects TRBV9 to TRBJ2-1, with 7 bases identical to TRBD2. Germline V gene sequence: CDR1 SGDLS, CDR2 YYNGEE. Trimming cost V 0 bases and J 6 bases; bases outside gene matches: 6. The CDR3 contains 15 residues. Here the CDR3 reads CASSVDPGGPNEQFF. The DNA of the CDR3 is TGTGCCAGCAGCGTAGATCCGGGAGGCCCCAATGAGCAGTTCTTC.

This chain uses TRBV27 with TRBJ1-1; TRBD1 matches 10 bases. The germline V gene has CDR1 MNHEY and CDR2 SMNVEV (reference sequence). V lost 5 bases and J lost 7; bases outside the gene matches: 4. The CDR3 contains 13 residues. The CDR3 here is CASSLGQGVEAFF. DNA of the CDR3: TGTGCCAGCAGTCTAGGACAGGGGGTTGAAGCTTTCTTT.

The chain links TRBV6-1 to TRBJ2-7; 7 positions agree with TRBD2. After removal of 7 bases from V and 5 bases from J, the junction contained 8 bases not matched to a gene. This CDR3 has 13 residues. The V gene's germline CDR1 is MNHNS and CDR2 SASEGT. The CDR3: CASKRLAQDEQYF. As DNA, the CDR3 is TGTGCCAGCAAAAGACTAGCTCAGGACGAGCAGTACTTC.

The chain links TRBV5-1 to TRBJ2-1; 14 positions match TRBD2. Germline-derived CDR1 and CDR2 are SGHRS and YFSETQ. The CDR3 runs 17 residues. V shed 6 bases and J 6 bases; nucleotides not matched to a gene: 11. CDR3 sequence reads: CASTNRLAGGPGNEQFF. CDR3 coding DNA: TGCGCCAGCACCAACCGACTAGCGGGAGGGCCTGGCAATGAGCAGTTCTTC.

The chain combines TRBV7-2 with TRBJ2-7; TRBD1 matches at 8 bases. The CDR3 extends over 14 amino acids. The trim removed 5 bases at V and 3 bases at J, leaving 6 bases unmatched. The germline CDR1 and CDR2 sequences are SGHTA and FQGNSA. The CDR3 nucleotides are TGTGCCAGCAGCACCGGGACAGGTAACTACGAGCAGTACTTC. Its translation is CASSTGTGNYEQYF.

This clone was recorded once. This chain joins TRBV7-9 and TRBJ2-7; D unresolved. CDR1 is SEHNR, CDR2 FQNEAQ, per germline (reference sequence). V was pared by 6 bases and J by 3 bases, with 9 bases between. This CDR3 is built from 12 residues. The CDR3 DNA reads as TGTGCCAGCAGGTCCCTAGGCTACGAGCAGTACTTC. It specifies CASRSLGYEQYF.

V is TRBV4-2 and J is TRBJ2-1; TRBD2 agrees at 7 bases. Trimming at V came to 1 base and at J to 0 bases, leaving 3 bases not matched to a gene. CDR3 length: 16 amino acids. Per the germline V gene, CDR1 is LGHNA and CDR2 is YNFKEQ. In nucleotides, the CDR3 is TGTGCCAGCAGCCAAGGGTCTAGCGGCTCCTACAATGAGCAGTTCTTC. Protein product: CASSQGSSGSYNEQFF.

The chain has TRBV29-1 and TRBJ1-1, with D possibly TRBD1 on 5 matching bases. CDR1 is SQVTM and CDR2 is ANQGSEA in the germline V gene. CDR3 length: 14 residues. Between the trimmed V and J ends, which lost 4 bases and 0 bases, there was a span of 12 bases. CDR3 sequence (DNA): TGCAGCGTTGTGTGGGGCAGGTTGAACACTGAAGCTTTCTTT. Translated, it gives CSVVWGRLNTEAFF.

The chain has TRBV4-3 and TRBJ1-1, with D perhaps matching TRBD1 (5 bases). Germline values: CDR1 LGHNA, CDR2 YSLEER. V shed 3 bases and J shed 8 bases, with 16 bases lying between them. The CDR3 runs 14 residues. The CDR3 loop is CASSQAAWGDEAFF. As DNA, the CDR3 is TGCGCCAGCAGCCAGGCCGCGTGGGGGGACGAAGCTTTCTTT.

The chain couples TRBV30 to TRBJ2-3; TRBD1 matches 10 bases. Germline CDR1 is GTSNPN and CDR2 is SVGIG (reference sequence). This CDR3 has 15 residues. V shed 5 bases, J shed 3 bases, and the junction held 8 bases outside the gene matches. Written as DNA, the CDR3 is TGTGCCTGGGGAGTAAGGACAGGGGGTACAGATACGCAGTATTTT. Protein product: CAWGVRTGGTDTQYF.

The chain combines TRBV29-1 with TRBJ2-3, with TRBD1 matching 8 bases. The CDR3 is 14 residues long. The trim removed 6 bases at V and 1 base at J, leaving 6 bases unmatched. The germline V gene has CDR1 SQVTM and CDR2 ANQGSEA. CDR3 DNA sequence: TGCAGCGTAGACCCGGGACAGGGCACAGATACGCAGTATTTT. Its translation is CSVDPGQGTDTQYF.

The genes are TRBV30 and TRBJ1-1; the match to TRBD1 covers 8 bases. From germline, CDR1 is GTSNPN and CDR2 SVGIG (reference sequence). This CDR3 region has 15 residues. Trimming removed 2 bases from V and 3 bases from J; junction bases left unmatched: 8. The CDR3 DNA follows: TGTGCCTGGAGTACCGCGCAGGGGGCTGACACTGAAGCTTTCTTT. Amino acid sequence: CAWSTAQGADTEAFF. Combining the CDR3 with reference TRBV30 and TRBJ1-1 gives the whole variable domain SQTIHQWPATLVQPVGSPLSLECTVEGTSNPNLYWYRQAAGRGLQLLFYSVGIGQISSEVPQNLSASRPQDRQFILSSKKLLLSDSGFYLCAWSTAQGADTEAFFGQGTRLTVV.

The rearrangement uses TRBV4-1 and TRBJ2-7; 10 nucleotides line up with TRBD2. This CDR3 spans 16 amino acids. Germline V gene lookup returns CDR1 MGHRA and CDR2 YSYEKL. After removal of 0 bases from V and 0 bases from J, the junction contained 2 bases not matched to a gene. The CDR3 reads CASSQEGTSASYEQYF. The CDR3 bases are TGCGCCAGCAGCCAAGAAGGGACTAGCGCCTCCTACGAGCAGTACTTC.

This chain uses TRBV4-1 with TRBJ2-7, with 8 positions matching TRBD1. Germline CDR1 reads MGHRA; CDR2 reads YSYEKL. V was clipped by 3 bases and J by 2 bases; unmatched bases: 9. This CDR3 has 16 amino acids. CDR3 sequence: CASSQPSGQGTYEQYF. In DNA, the CDR3 is TGCGCCAGCAGCCAGCCGTCCGGACAGGGCACCTACGAGCAGTACTTC.

This clone showed up just a few times. The chain recombines TRBV29-1 with TRBJ1-6; 9 bases align to TRBD1. Trimming cost V 4 bases and J 10 bases; bases outside gene matches: 5. Germline CDR1 SQVTM, CDR2 ANQGSEA. This CDR3 spans 13 amino acids. The CDR3 sequence: CSVARDRESPLHF. CDR3 sequence (DNA): TGCAGCGTTGCGAGGGACAGGGAATCACCCCTCCACTTT.

The chain uses TRBV13 and TRBJ1-3; D unclear. This CDR3 has 11 residues. Trimming stripped 1 base from V and 8 bases from J, with 3 bases between. Germline CDR1 is PRHDT and CDR2 is FYEKMQ (reference sequence). The CDR3 reads CASSLADTIYF. The CDR3 nucleotides are TGTGCCAGCAGCTTAGCGGACACCATATATTTT.

In the case of this clone: Sequence at one end of the junction differs from germline and may be a read error. The CDR3, as DNA: TGTGCCAGCAGCTTAGAGCAGGGGTTT. Translating it yields CASSLEQGF. The V and J genes are TRBV11-2 and TRBJ1-1, with D perhaps matching TRBD1 (6 bases). This CDR3 is built from 9 residues. CDR1 and CDR2 from the germline V gene are SGHAT and FQNNGV.

The CDR3 region has the DNA TGTGCCAGCGCTCAGACAGGGGGAGACCAAGAGACCCAGTACTTC. Translated: CASAQTGGDQETQYF. This chain uses TRBV2 with TRBJ2-5, with 9 bases that match TRBD1. The V gene's germline CDR1 is SNHLY and CDR2 FYNNEI. Germline trimming cut 8 bases from V and 0 bases from J; bases unmatched to any gene: 7. This CDR3 region has 15 residues.

This clone was observed once. Here the CDR3 reads CASSQQRDITTNEKLFF. The CDR3 nucleotides read TGCGCCAGCAGCCAACAGCGGGACATAACAACTAATGAAAAACTGTTTTTT. The chain employs TRBV4-3 and TRBJ1-4, with D possibly TRBD1 on 6 matching bases. This CDR3 comprises 17 residues. Deletions cut 2 bases from V and 0 bases from J, with 13 bases between. Germline V gives CDR1 LGHNA, CDR2 YSLEER.

The CDR3 is CASRPEGSYNEQFF. CDR3 sequence (DNA): TGTGCCAGCAGACCGGAGGGCTCCTACAATGAGCAGTTCTTC. The rearrangement joins TRBV5-4 to TRBJ2-1, with D possibly being TRBD2 (6 bases). CDR1 is SGHNT and CDR2 is YYREEE in the germline V gene (reference sequence). The V and J ends lost 5 bases and 0 bases respectively, with 9 bases between them. CDR3 size: 14 residues.